This T cell receptor beta chain was sequenced for a study of blood T cell repertoires in COVID-19. Whole-study context: T cells, B-cell-depleted T cells, or PBMCs supplied cDNA or gDNA.

Per the study methods: Amplification of reference gene primers was used by the study to estimate nucleated cell counts. Measured with immunoSEQ multiplex PCR; TCRdb has only the in-frame clones, and not every one. V and J calls and clone size come straight from that table; D and trimming were deduced from the DNA. Of some 190,000 clones detected, approximately 84% appear once; the ten largest clones hold 3% to 3.5%. CDR3 size: 13 residues. Germline V gene data show CDR1 as SQVTM and CDR2 as ANQGSEA. Trimming left V 3 bases short and J 4 bases short, with 12 bases between. Specimen: PBMCs or T cells enriched from blood (not recorded which). The sequence came from a woman younger than 45 who had recovered from COVID-19. V gene TRBV29-1 combines with J gene TRBJ1-1; D may be TRBD1 (5 bases). The CDR3 bases are TGCAGCGTTGATTCAGGGTGGGGCACTGAAGCTTTCTTT. Translation gives CSVDSGWGTEAFF.